The clone carrying this T cell receptor beta chain was seen once. In the original analysis: Amplifying reference gene primers gave estimates of nucleated cell counts. Assay used: immunoSEQ multiplex PCR; TCRdb lists only in-frame clones, some missing. The V and J calls and clone size were taken over from that table, and D and trimming were inferred from the DNA. The sample contains a few hundred thousand clones, over 75% of which appear only once. All enrollees were roughly 18 to 90 years old and from fewer than 30 US areas. Two negative PCRs, clearance, or symptom resolution had been documented for recovered Cohort 3 donors. The sample originates from a study of blood T cell repertoires in COVID-19. Study context: T cells, B-cell-depleted T cells, or PBMCs supplied cDNA or gDNA.

The CDR3 loop spans 15 amino acids. Germline values: CDR1 MNHEY, CDR2 SVGAGI. V gave up 3 bases and J gave up 0 bases; unmatched junction bases: 4. Sequencing was performed on PBMCs or T cells enriched from blood (not recorded which). The chain recombines TRBV6-5 with TRBJ1-1; TRBD1 matches at 7 bases. The sequence came from a man aged 35-49 years who had recovered from COVID-19. The CDR3 is CASSYRGQLNTEAFF. As DNA, the CDR3 is TGTGCCAGCAGTTATAGGGGACAGTTGAACACTGAAGCTTTCTTT.